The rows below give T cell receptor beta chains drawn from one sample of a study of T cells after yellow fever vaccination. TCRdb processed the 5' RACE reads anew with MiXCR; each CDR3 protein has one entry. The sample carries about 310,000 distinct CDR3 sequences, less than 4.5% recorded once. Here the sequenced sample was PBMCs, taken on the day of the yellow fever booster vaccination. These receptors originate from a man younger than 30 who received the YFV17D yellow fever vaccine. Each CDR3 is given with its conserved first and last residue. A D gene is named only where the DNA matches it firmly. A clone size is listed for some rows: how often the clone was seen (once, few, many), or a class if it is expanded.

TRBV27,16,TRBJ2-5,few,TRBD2,TGTGCCAGCAGCTTGCTGCGCGGGGGGAAACGGGAGACCCAGTACTTC,CASSLLRGGKRETQYF
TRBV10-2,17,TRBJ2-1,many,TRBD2,TGCGCCAGCAGTGAGTCGATTTCGCTAGCGGGGAGCAATGAGCAGTTCTTC,CASSESISLAGSNEQFF
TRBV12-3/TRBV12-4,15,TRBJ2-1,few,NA,TGTGCCAGCAGTTTATTCAGTGGGGCCCCCCATGAGCAGTTCTTC,CASSLFSGAPHEQFF
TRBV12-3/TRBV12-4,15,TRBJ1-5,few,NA,TGTGCCAGCAGCTCGAACCCGGACAGCAATCAGCCCCAGCATTTT,CASSSNPDSNQPQHF
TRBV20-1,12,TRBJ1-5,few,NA,TGCAGTGCGGGGTCCTTCAATCAGCCCCAGCATTTT,CSAGSFNQPQHF
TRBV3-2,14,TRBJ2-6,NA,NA,TGTGCCAGCAGCCAAGGGGGGGGCGAGAGCGTCCTGACTTTC,CASSQGGGESVLTF
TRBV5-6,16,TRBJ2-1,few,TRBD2,TGTGCCAGCAGCTTCCCTAGCGGGGCGTCCTACAATGAGCAGTTCTTC,CASSFPSGASYNEQFF
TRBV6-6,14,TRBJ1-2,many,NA,TGTGCCAGCAGTTCCCCGACAGGAGGCTATGGCTACACCTTC,CASSSPTGGYGYTF
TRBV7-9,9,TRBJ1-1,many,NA,TGTGCCAGCACTGATGGAGCTTTCTTT,CASTDGAFF
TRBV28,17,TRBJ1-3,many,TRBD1,TGTGCCAGCAGTGGGGACCCGAAGACAGGGCTTGGAAACACCATATATTTT,CASSGDPKTGLGNTIYF
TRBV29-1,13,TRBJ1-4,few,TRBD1,TGCAGCGTTGAGTACAGGGGTAATGAAAAACTGTTTTTT,CSVEYRGNEKLFF
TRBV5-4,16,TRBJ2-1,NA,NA,TGTGCCAGCAGCTTGATTGGCGGGGTTGGGGCAAATGAGCAGTTCTTC,CASSLIGGVGANEQFF
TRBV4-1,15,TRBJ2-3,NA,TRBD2,TGCGCCAGCAGGTCACTAGCGGGCCGCACAGATACGCAGTATTTT,CASRSLAGRTDTQYF
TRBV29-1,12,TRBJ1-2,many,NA,TGCAGCGTTGAAGAGGTCGTCAGGAGCTACACCTTC,CSVEEVVRSYTF
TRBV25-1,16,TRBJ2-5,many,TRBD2,TGTGCCAGCAGTGAATATAACGGACTAGACCAAGAGACCCAGTACTTC,CASSEYNGLDQETQYF